Here is one T cell receptor (beta chain) with its context. Its target is unknown. This sample is part of a study of memory CD4+ T cells and cytomegalovirus serostatus. The wider study: This sample comes from healthy Belgian adults, 9 CMV seropositive, approximately 25 seronegative. Study-level points and caveats: A US-trained random forest predicted CMV serostatus with median AUC roughly 0.9.

The CDR3 totals 12 residues. The assay was immunoSEQ multiplex PCR, and TCRdb's table has in-frame clones only and misses some. The sample lists some 48,000 clones, approximately 78% occurring once. Single viable CD3+CD4+CD8-CD45RO+ cells were sorted as the memory CD4+ T cells. This clonotype was sampled from an adult in good health and CMV-seronegative. The sample consisted of memory CD4+ T cells from blood. This chain uses TRBV21-1 with TRBJ2-7; the D call TRBD1 from the table was never checked on the DNA. TRBV21-1 represents a pseudogene. In nucleotides, the CDR3 is TGTGCCAGCAGCCCCCAGTCCTACGAGCAGTACTTC. This sequence encodes CASSPQSYEQYF.